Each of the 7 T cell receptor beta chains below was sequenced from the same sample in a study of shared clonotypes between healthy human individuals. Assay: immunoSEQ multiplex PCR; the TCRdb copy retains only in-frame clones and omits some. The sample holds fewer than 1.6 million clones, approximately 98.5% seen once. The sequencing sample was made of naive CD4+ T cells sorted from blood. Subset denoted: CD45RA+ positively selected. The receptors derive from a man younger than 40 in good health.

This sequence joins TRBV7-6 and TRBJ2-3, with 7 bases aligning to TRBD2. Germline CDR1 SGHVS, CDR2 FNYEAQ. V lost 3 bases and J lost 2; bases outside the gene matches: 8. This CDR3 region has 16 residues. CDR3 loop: CASSLQPGGTTDTQYF. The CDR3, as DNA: TGTGCCAGCAGCTTGCAACCGGGAGGTACCACAGATACGCAGTATTTT.

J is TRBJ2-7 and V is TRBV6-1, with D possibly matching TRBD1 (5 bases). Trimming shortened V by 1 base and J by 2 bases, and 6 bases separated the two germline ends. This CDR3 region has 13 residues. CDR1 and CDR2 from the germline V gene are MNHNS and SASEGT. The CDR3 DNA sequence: TGTGCCAGCAGTGAAGTGGGGCCCTACGAGCAGTACTTC. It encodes CASSEVGPYEQYF.

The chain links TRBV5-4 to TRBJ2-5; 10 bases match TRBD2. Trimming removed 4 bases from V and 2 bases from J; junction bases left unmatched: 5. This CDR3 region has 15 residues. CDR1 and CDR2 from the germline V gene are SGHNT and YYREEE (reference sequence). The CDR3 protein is CASSVSGRSQETQYF. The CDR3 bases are TGTGCCAGCAGCGTTAGCGGGAGGTCTCAAGAGACCCAGTACTTC.

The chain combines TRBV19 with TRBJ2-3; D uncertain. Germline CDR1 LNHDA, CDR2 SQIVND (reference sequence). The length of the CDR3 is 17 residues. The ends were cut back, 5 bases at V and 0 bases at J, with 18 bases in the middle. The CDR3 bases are TGTGCCAGTAGTCCTCAGATTTCCTCTCATAGCACAGATACGCAGTATTTT. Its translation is CASSPQISSHSTDTQYF.

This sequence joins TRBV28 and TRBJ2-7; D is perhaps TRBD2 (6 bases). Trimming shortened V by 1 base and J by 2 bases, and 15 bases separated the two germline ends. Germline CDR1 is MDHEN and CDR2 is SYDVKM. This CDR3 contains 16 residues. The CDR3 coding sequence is TGTGCCAGCAGTTTATTGTTGGGGGGAGGAACCTACGAGCAGTACTTC. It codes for CASSLLLGGGTYEQYF.

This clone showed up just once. The CDR3 region has the DNA TGTGCCTGGAGTAGGACAGTAACTAATGAAAAACTGTTTTTT. The encoded protein is CAWSRTVTNEKLFF. The chain combines TRBV30 with TRBJ1-4; weak D call: TRBD1 (6 bases). Trimming left V 2 bases short and J 1 base short, with 8 bases between. This CDR3 contains 14 residues. The germline gives CDR1 GTSNPN, CDR2 SVGIG (reference sequence).

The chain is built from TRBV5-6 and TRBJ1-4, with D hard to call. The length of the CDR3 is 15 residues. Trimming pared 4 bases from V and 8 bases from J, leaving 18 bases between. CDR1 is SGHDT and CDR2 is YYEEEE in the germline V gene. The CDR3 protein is CASSPYQNLREKLFF. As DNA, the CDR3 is TGTGCCAGCAGCCCCTATCAGAACCTAAGGGAAAAACTGTTTTTT.